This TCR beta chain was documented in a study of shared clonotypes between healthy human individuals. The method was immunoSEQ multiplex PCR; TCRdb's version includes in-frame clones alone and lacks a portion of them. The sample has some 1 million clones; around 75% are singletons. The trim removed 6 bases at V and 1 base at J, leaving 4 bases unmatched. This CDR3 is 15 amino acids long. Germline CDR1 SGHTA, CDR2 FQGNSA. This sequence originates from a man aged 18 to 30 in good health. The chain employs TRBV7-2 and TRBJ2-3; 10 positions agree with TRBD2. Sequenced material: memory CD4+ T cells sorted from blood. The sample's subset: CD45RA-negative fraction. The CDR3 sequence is CASRAGTSGTDTQYF. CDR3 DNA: TGTGCCAGCAGGGCCGGGACTAGCGGCACAGATACGCAGTATTTT.